This T cell receptor (beta chain) is drawn from a study of CD4 T cells in relation to SARS-CoV-2 and coronaviruses (dated by TCRdb to the early 2020s). A note on the overall study: In the ViraFEST assay, PBMCs were cultured with antigen for under 12 days, after which TCR beta CDR3s were sequenced to identify antigen-specific clonal expansions. An HIV-1 Nef peptide pool or a no-peptide culture served as the negative reference condition. The Adaptive Biotechnologies TCR-sequencing kit was used to sequence samples from a few pre-COVID donors and the naive versus memory experiments, whereas other data were Illumina-based. At the level of individual TCR clonotypes, the study evaluated whether memory CD4+ T cells crossreact between the spike proteins of SARS-CoV-2 and those of common cold coronaviruses. A different TCR-beta assay, based on Illumina, was used to sequence expansion assays from other donors in the study. HLA restriction was mapped for shared crossreactive spike epitopes using patient-derived lymphoblastoid cell lines. Results and caveats for the whole study, not just this receptor: Memory CD4+ clonotypes crossrecognizing SARS-CoV-2 and at least one common cold coronavirus spike were found in roughly 65% of donors. Crossreactivity analysis was centred on spike protein, so crossreactivity against other viral proteins was not assessed. No donor contributed both pre-pandemic and post-infection samples, which limited tracing the source of pre-existing responses. The study was constrained by small numbers of patients and of tested TCRs. Crossreactive clones showed significantly weaker SARS-CoV-2-driven expansion than monoreactive clones, consistent with antigenic imprinting.

CD4+ T cells from unexposed donors were collected before the COVID-19 pandemic (2011-2018). After approximately eleven days of culture, CD4+ T cells were isolated with the EasySep CD4+ T cell isolation kit. As cell number allowed, CD4+ T cells from unexposed donors were tested for reactivity to SARS-CoV-2 S and N and to four common cold coronavirus spike pools. About 1.8 million PBMCs per well were cultured in IMDM with around 5% human AB serum and 9.5 to 10 IU/ml IL-2. Half of the culture medium was replaced with fresh IL-2-containing medium on days 3 and 7. In general, triplicate replicate wells were used for every peptide culture condition. Leukapheresis product for the unexposed donors was bought commercially. Ficoll-Paque PLUS gradient centrifugation was used to isolate PBMCs from leukapheresis product or whole blood. PBMCs were either used fresh in the expansion assay or cryopreserved at -140 degrees C. The QIAamp Micro DNA Kit was used to extract genomic DNA from the CD4+ T cells.

Of note for this clone: Its target antigen remains unknown. No base quality information exists; no much larger clone differs at one position.

Libraries were made using the immunoSEQ multiplex PCR assay. In the authors' own workflow: Preprocessing removed nonproductive sequences and CDR3s not starting with C, not ending with F or W, or shorter than 7 amino acids. Antigen-specific clonotypes were called with the MANAFEST web app on the basis of expansion relative to the reference and to other culture wells. A clone was considered positive if the clone showed significant expansion compared with the reference culture in 2 of 3 replicate wells at an FDR below 0.05. To be called positive, a clone also had to show significant expansion compared with every other tandem well and an odds ratio greater than 5. CDR3 homology was measured as pairwise Levenshtein distance, computed with the stringdist R package after trimming three terminal residues from each end. TCRdb took over this immuneACCESS table, retaining in-frame rearrangements with V and J assigned. Such tables are incomplete; in checked studies, under half of the missing clones stem from an unresolved V gene, and the remainder is unexplained. V and J calls and clone size come straight from that table; D and trimming were deduced from the DNA. Across this sample there are 25,000 to 30,000 clones, with around two thirds seen only once. Around 21% of the sample comes from the top ten.

The germline V gene sets CDR1 to SGHTA and CDR2 to FQGNSA. The CDR3 measures 14 amino acids from cysteine to phenylalanine. The CDR3 DNA has 42 bases and is translated from base 1. V gives up 5 bases and J gives up 7 bases, and the segment between their germline ends measures 14 bases. The TCR was taken from a human donor in good health. This chain is built from TRBV7-2 and TRBJ1-4; TRBD1 is a possible D gene, resting on 5 matching bases. The sequencing input was CD4+ T cells from PBMCs, cultured in vitro. The DNA is TGTGCCAGCAGCCCCAGGGCCTGGGGTGAAAAACTGTTTTTT. Its coded protein is CASSPRAWGEKLFF. The reference TRBV7-2 and TRBJ1-4 proteins fill in what lies around the CDR3, so the full variable domain reads GAGVSQSPSNKVTEKGKDVELRCDPISGHTALYWYRQSLGQGLEFLIYFQGNSAPDKSGLPSDRFSAERTGGSVSTLTIQRTQQEDSAVYLCASSPRAWGEKLFFGSGTQLSVL.